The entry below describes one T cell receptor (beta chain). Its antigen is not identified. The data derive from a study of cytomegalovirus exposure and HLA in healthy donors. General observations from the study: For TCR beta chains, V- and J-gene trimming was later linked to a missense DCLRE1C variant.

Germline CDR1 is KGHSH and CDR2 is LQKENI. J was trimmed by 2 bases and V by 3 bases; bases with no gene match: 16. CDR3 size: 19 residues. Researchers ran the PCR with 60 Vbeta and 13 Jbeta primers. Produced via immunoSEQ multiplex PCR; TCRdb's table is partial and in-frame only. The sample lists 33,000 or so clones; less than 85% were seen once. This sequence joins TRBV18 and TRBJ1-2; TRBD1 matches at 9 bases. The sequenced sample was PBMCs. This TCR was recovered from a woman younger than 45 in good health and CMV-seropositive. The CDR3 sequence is CASSPPAGPRTGENYGYTF. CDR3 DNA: TGTGCCAGCTCACCTCCCGCCGGCCCAAGGACAGGGGAGAACTATGGCTACACCTTC.